These 29 T cell receptor beta chains were sequenced from one sample in a study of blood T cell repertoires in COVID-19. This table comes from immunoSEQ multiplex PCR, and its TCRdb copy is limited to in-frame clones, with some not included. Of 250,000 or so clones listed, 89% are singletons. Sequencing input: peripheral blood. These TCRs come from a middle-aged woman who had recovered from COVID-19.

The gene calls are TRBV3-1 (or the pseudogene TRBV3-2) and TRBJ2-3, with TRBD2 matching 9 bases. There are 16 residues in the CDR3. The V segment lost 4 bases and the J segment 4 bases; nucleotides outside the gene matches: 9. Germline loops: CDR1 LGHDT, CDR2 YNNKEL (reference sequence). Here the CDR3 reads CASSPDSGSNSDTQYF. The DNA for the CDR3 is TGTGCCAGCAGCCCGGATAGCGGGAGTAACTCAGATACGCAGTATTTT.

This clone was recorded once. The V call is TRBV11-2, the J call TRBJ2-7; possible D gene TRBD2, 5 bases. Germline V gene sequence: CDR1 SGHAT, CDR2 FQNNGV. Trimming removed 1 base from V and 2 bases from J, with 12 bases in between. This CDR3 contains 15 residues. The CDR3 region has the DNA TGTGCCAGCAGCTTAGCCCTCGGACTGGCCTACGAGCAGTACGTC. Amino acid sequence: CASSLALGLAYEQYV.

This sequence joins TRBV5-4 and TRBJ1-6; maybe TRBD1 (6 bases). Trimming left V 4 bases short and J 8 bases short, with 13 bases between. The V gene's germline CDR1 is SGHNT and CDR2 YYREEE (reference sequence). CDR3 length equals 14 residues. As DNA, the CDR3 is TGTGCCAGCAGCGTAGACAGGCGACATTCACCCCTCCACTTT. Protein sequence: CASSVDRRHSPLHF.

This clone has a single count. The rearrangement joins TRBV3-1 (or the pseudogene TRBV3-2) to TRBJ1-5; TRBD1 agrees at 7 bases. V was pared by 2 bases and J by 0 bases, with 22 bases of the junction left unmatched. The CDR3 covers 22 residues. Germline CDR1 is LGHDT and CDR2 is YNNKEL (reference sequence). DNA for the CDR3: TGTGCCAGCAGCCAAAGCCACCGCAGGGGGTCAAAGCAAACTTTTAGCAATCAGCCCCAGCATTTT. Its translation is CASSQSHRRGSKQTFSNQPQHF.

This chain connects TRBV27 to TRBJ2-1, with 10 bases fitting TRBD1. Germline V CDR1 and CDR2: MNHEY, SMNVEV (reference sequence). The length of the CDR3 is 15 residues. Trimming took 3 bases from V and 6 from J; bases not matched to a gene: 5. CDR3 sequence reads: CASSFLGQGINEQFF. The CDR3 DNA is TGTGCCAGCAGTTTCCTGGGACAGGGGATCAATGAGCAGTTCTTC.

The V call is TRBV28, the J call TRBJ2-2; 7 bases line up with TRBD1. J was trimmed by 6 bases and V by 7 bases; bases with no gene match: 5. Germline CDR1 MDHEN, CDR2 SYDVKM. The CDR3 is made up of 13 amino acids. CDR3 sequence: CASNRGRAGELFF. The CDR3 bases are TGTGCCAGCAACAGGGGTCGGGCCGGGGAGCTGTTTTTT.

The chain employs TRBV7-9 and TRBJ2-5; TRBD2 aligns across 7 bases. The CDR3 is 14 amino acids. Trimming cost V 3 bases and J 1 base; bases outside gene matches: 2. Germline-derived CDR1 and CDR2 are SEHNR and FQNEAQ (reference sequence). The CDR3: CASSFSSGQETQYF. CDR3 DNA sequence: TGTGCCAGCAGCTTTTCTAGCGGCCAAGAGACCCAGTACTTC.

The chain is built from TRBV2 and TRBJ1-2, with 7 bases that match TRBD1. Germline CDR1 reads SNHLY; CDR2 reads FYNNEI. V was clipped by 2 bases and J by 4 bases; unmatched bases: 4. The CDR3 totals 14 residues. The CDR3 DNA follows: TGTGCCAGCAGTGAACCCCAGGGGGTCTATGGCTACACCTTC. Protein sequence: CASSEPQGVYGYTF.

This clone was recorded once. CDR3 region: CASSYSGGSSNEQFF. In nucleotides, the CDR3 is TGTGCCAGCAGTTACTCTGGCGGGAGTAGCAATGAGCAGTTCTTC. The chain joins TRBV6-5 to TRBJ2-1, with 7 bases aligning to TRBD2. Germline V lookup: CDR1 MNHEY, CDR2 SVGAGI. V was pared by 0 bases and J by 6 bases, with 5 bases of the junction left unmatched. The CDR3 spans 15 residues.

The chain employs TRBV4-3 and TRBJ2-5, with D tentatively TRBD2 (6 bases). The CDR3 is 14 residues long. V lost 1 base and J 4 bases, leaving 10 bases between the germline ends. The germline CDR1 and CDR2 sequences are LGHNA and YSLEER. CDR3 nucleotide sequence: TGCGCCAGCAGCCAAGCAACTAGCCGAGAGACCCAGTACTTC. Amino acids: CASSQATSRETQYF.

V usage is TRBV28 and J usage is TRBJ1-4; D is uncertain. The CDR3 runs to 13 residues. CDR1 MDHEN and CDR2 SYDVKM come from the germline V gene. The ends were cut back, 1 base at V and 4 bases at J, with 4 bases in the middle. In DNA, the CDR3 is TGTGCCAGCAGTTTATACAGTAATGAAAAACTGTTTTTT. It is translated as CASSLYSNEKLFF.

The chain links TRBV15 to TRBJ2-1; 16 bases align to TRBD2. Germline V gene lookup returns CDR1 LNHNV and CDR2 YYDKDF (reference sequence). The V segment lost 8 bases and the J segment 8 bases; nucleotides outside the gene matches: 9. CDR3 size: 16 residues. The CDR3 is CATDKGLAGGWYEQFF. The CDR3, as DNA: TGTGCCACCGACAAGGGACTAGCGGGGGGGTGGTATGAGCAGTTCTTC. The variable domain in full, with the rest retrieved from reference TRBV15 and TRBJ2-1, is DAMVIQNPRYQVTQFGKPVTLSCSQTLNHNVMYWYQQKSSQAPKLLFHYYDKDFNNEADTPDNFQSRRPNTSFCFLDIRSPGLGDTAMYLCATDKGLAGGWYEQFFGPGTRLTVL.

The rearrangement joins TRBV19 to TRBJ2-3; no clear D. The germline V and J ends were trimmed by 3 bases and 3 bases, with 13 bases remaining between them. The CDR3 is 15 residues long. The germline V gene has CDR1 LNHDA and CDR2 SQIVND (reference sequence). In nucleotides, the CDR3 is TGTGCCAGTAGTATGTACCCTACCCTAACAGATACGCAGTATTTT. Its translation: CASSMYPTLTDTQYF.

CDR3 nucleotides: TGTGCCTGGAGTGTACACAGGGGAGAGACCCAGTACTTC. This translates into CAWSVHRGETQYF. This sequence joins TRBV30 and TRBJ2-5; TRBD1 matches at 7 bases. The CDR3 spans 13 residues. After removal of 0 bases from V and 4 bases from J, the junction contained 2 bases not matched to a gene. The V gene's germline CDR1 is GTSNPN and CDR2 SVGIG (reference sequence). Drawing the rest from reference TRBV30 and TRBJ2-5, the complete variable domain is SQTIHQWPATLVQPVGSPLSLECTVEGTSNPNLYWYRQAAGRGLQLLFYSVGIGQISSEVPQNLSASRPQDRQFILSSKKLLLSDSGFYLCAWSVHRGETQYFGPGTRLLVL.

The chain combines TRBV4-3 with TRBJ2-1; possibly TRBD2 for D (6 bases). Trimming removed 4 bases from V and 4 bases from J, with 11 bases in between. Germline V CDR1 and CDR2: LGHNA, YSLEER. The CDR3 length is 14 residues. The CDR3 loop is CASSPAGLYNEQFF. The CDR3, as DNA: TGCGCCAGCAGCCCGGCGGGACTTTACAATGAGCAGTTCTTC.

The gene calls are TRBV2 and TRBJ1-4, with TRBD1 as a possible D gene (5 bases). The CDR3 is made up of 13 amino acids. Between the trimmed V and J ends, which lost 8 bases and 5 bases, there was a span of 12 bases. Germline-derived CDR1 and CDR2 are SNHLY and FYNNEI. CDR3 DNA: TGTGCCAGCCTCGACAGAGACAATGAAAAACTGTTTTTT. Translating gives CASLDRDNEKLFF. Using reference TRBV2 and TRBJ1-4 for the parts outside the CDR3, the full variable domain is EPEVTQTPSHQVTQMGQEVILRCVPISNHLYFYWYRQILGQKVEFLVSFYNNEISEKSEIFDDQFSVERPDGSNFTLKIRSTKLEDSAMYFCASLDRDNEKLFFGSGTQLSVL.

In its sample, this clone was seen once. The CDR3 nucleotides are TGTGCCAGCAGCCAATTCCCGGGTCAGCCCCAGCATTTT. Its translation is CASSQFPGQPQHF. The chain couples TRBV3-1 (or the pseudogene TRBV3-2) to TRBJ1-5; no clear D. CDR1 and CDR2 (germline): LGHDT, YNNKEL (reference sequence). V dropped 2 bases and J dropped 6 bases, with 8 bases sitting between them. This CDR3 has 13 residues.

V gene TRBV28 combines with J gene TRBJ1-4; TRBD1 agrees at 7 bases. Germline-derived CDR1 and CDR2 are MDHEN and SYDVKM. The trim removed 7 bases at V and 3 bases at J, leaving 5 bases unmatched. CDR3 length: 14 amino acids. The CDR3 DNA sequence: TGTGCCAGCACCTCAGGGGGGCCTAATGAAAAACTGTTTTTT. This gives the protein CASTSGGPNEKLFF.

The V call is TRBV2, the J call TRBJ1-5, with 9 bases matching TRBD1. V trimming: 6 bases; J trimming: 5 bases; junction bases outside the gene matches: 8. Germline V gene data show CDR1 as SNHLY and CDR2 as FYNNEI. The CDR3 totals 15 residues. The CDR3 protein is CASRAGQGPYQPQHF. CDR3 bases: TGTGCCAGCAGGGCCGGACAGGGGCCTTATCAGCCCCAGCATTTT.

V is TRBV11-2 and J is TRBJ2-1; D gene uncertain. CDR3 length equals 16 residues. Trimming stripped 2 bases from V and 4 bases from J, with 15 bases between. Germline V CDR1 and CDR2: SGHAT, FQNNGV. The CDR3 region is CASSLRLPDSYNEQFF. The CDR3 bases are TGTGCCAGCAGCTTAAGGCTCCCCGACTCATACAATGAGCAGTTCTTC.

This clone was observed once. The chain is built from TRBV19 and TRBJ2-1, with 12 bases lining up with TRBD2. The CDR3 spans 15 residues. Germline V gives CDR1 LNHDA, CDR2 SQIVND (reference sequence). V trimming: 3 bases; J trimming: 7 bases; junction bases outside the gene matches: 4. The CDR3 spells CASSIPSGGANEQFF. As DNA, the CDR3 is TGTGCCAGTAGTATTCCTAGCGGGGGGGCAAATGAGCAGTTCTTC.

The V gene is TRBV4-1, the J gene TRBJ1-1; 7 bases match TRBD1. The CDR3 totals 13 residues. V lost 4 bases and J lost 5; bases outside the gene matches: 4. Germline CDR1 and CDR2: MGHRA and YSYEKL. As DNA, the CDR3 is TGCGCCAGCAGCCGAGGACAGGCAACTGAAGCTTTCTTT. Protein product: CASSRGQATEAFF.

The chain joins TRBV11-3 to TRBJ2-7; a weak D match, TRBD1 (5 bases). The germline V gene has CDR1 SGHNT and CDR2 YENEEA. CDR3 length: 13 amino acids. Trimming pared 3 bases from V and 3 bases from J, leaving 9 bases between. The CDR3 region has the DNA TGTGCCAGCAGCTTTAGGCAGGGCTACGAGCAGTACGTC. This translates into CASSFRQGYEQYV.

This chain links TRBV5-4 with TRBJ1-2; 7 bases are shared with TRBD1. Looked up from germline, CDR1 is SGHNT and CDR2 is YYREEE (reference sequence). With 0 bases clipped from V and 2 bases from J, the junction kept 13 bases outside the gene matches. CDR3 length: 18 residues. In DNA form, the CDR3 reads TGTGCCAGCAGCTTGGACGCCCCGACAGGGCGATTCAACTATGGCTACACCTTC. Translated: CASSLDAPTGRFNYGYTF.

The chain couples TRBV30 to TRBJ2-5; TRBD1 aligns across 12 bases. The ends lost 2 bases at V and 5 bases at J; junction bases unmatched: 6. This CDR3 spans 15 amino acids. Germline CDR1 is GTSNPN and CDR2 is SVGIG (reference sequence). CDR3 sequence: CAWSRGQGAGETQYF. For the CDR3, the DNA is TGTGCCTGGAGTAGGGGACAGGGGGCGGGGGAGACCCAGTACTTC.

J is TRBJ1-5 and V is TRBV5-4; D is undetermined. The V end lost 0 bases, the J end lost 3 bases, and 7 bases lay between the germline ends. The germline gives CDR1 SGHNT, CDR2 YYREEE (reference sequence). This CDR3 has 14 amino acids. Here the CDR3 DNA reads TGTGCCAGCAGCTTGGGAGGGCCCAATCAGCCCCAGCATTTT. Its protein product is CASSLGGPNQPQHF.

The chain recombines TRBV10-3 with TRBJ2-7; 7 bases align to TRBD1. CDR1 is ENHRY and CDR2 is SYGVKD in the germline V gene. The V and J ends lost 1 base and 0 bases, in that order; junction bases with no gene match: 6. The CDR3 extends over 16 amino acids. CDR3 protein: CAISEFNRGSSYEQYV. Here the CDR3 DNA reads TGTGCCATCAGTGAGTTTAACAGGGGTAGCTCCTACGAGCAGTACGTC.

The rearrangement joins TRBV6-6 to TRBJ2-5; possibly TRBD2 for D (6 bases). Germline CDR1 MNHNY, CDR2 SVGAGI (reference sequence). The CDR3 is 15 residues long. Trimming shortened V by 4 bases and J by 5 bases, and 17 bases separated the two germline ends. CDR3 sequence reads: CASSSRGGAGETQYF. Written as DNA, the CDR3 is TGTGCCAGCAGTTCCCGTGGCGGGGCGGGGGAGACCCAGTACTTC.

This chain connects TRBV11-3 to TRBJ2-5; the D is unclear. The CDR3 length is 12 residues. CDR1 and CDR2 (germline): SGHNT, YENEEA. The V end lost 5 bases, the J end lost 2 bases, and 6 bases lay between the germline ends. The CDR3 DNA is TGTGCCAGCAGCCTAACTCAAGAGACCCAGTACTTC. Protein sequence: CASSLTQETQYF.